One sample yielded the 21 T cell receptor beta chains listed below, sequenced in a study of CD8 T cells in ankylosing spondylitis. From the 5' RACE reads, TCRdb called clonotypes with MiXCR, one entry per CDR3 protein. Of about 23,000 distinct CDR3 sequences in the sample, about a sixth were seen once. Sequences were obtained from blood. These receptors were taken from a male donor with ankylosing spondylitis or in good health (not recorded which).

The chain is built from TRBV12-3 or TRBV12-4 and TRBJ2-7; no firm D call. The CDR3 has 13 amino acids. V was cut by 1 base and J by 3 bases, with 7 bases left in between. The CDR3 nucleotides are TGTGCCAGCAGTTTAGGTGTTTACTACGAGCAGTACGTC. Translated: CASSLGVYYEQYV.

This clonotype occurred many times. The J gene is TRBJ2-2, the V gene TRBV29-1; 7 positions match TRBD2. J was trimmed by 1 base and V by 4 bases; bases with no gene match: 9. The V gene's germline CDR1 is SQVTM and CDR2 ANQGSEA. CDR3 size: 16 residues. CDR3 residues: CSVVRWSSGNTGELFF. CDR3 sequence (DNA): TGCAGCGTTGTTAGGTGGTCTAGCGGGAACACCGGGGAGCTGTTTTTT.

This clonotype showed up many times. V gene TRBV27 combines with J gene TRBJ2-2, with TRBD2 identical over 8 bases. With 3 bases clipped from V and 8 bases from J, the junction kept 5 bases outside the gene matches. Germline V gene sequence: CDR1 MNHEY, CDR2 SMNVEV (reference sequence). This CDR3 has 14 amino acids. CDR3: CASSFRIAGGELFF. The CDR3 DNA reads as TGTGCCAGCAGTTTCCGGATAGCGGGGGGGGAGCTGTTTTTT.

This clonotype was counted a few times. The genes are TRBV29-1 and TRBJ2-1; a weak D match, TRBD2 (5 bases). The CDR3 extends over 15 amino acids. Germline CDR1 is SQVTM and CDR2 is ANQGSEA. Trimming shortened V by 0 bases and J by 4 bases, and 13 bases separated the two germline ends. DNA of the CDR3: TGCAGCGTTGAAGATCTTCGTGGGAGATACAATGAGCAGTTCTTC. Translation gives CSVEDLRGRYNEQFF.

Only a few counts were recorded for this clonotype. The CDR3 DNA follows: TGTGCCAGCAGCGCCCGGGACAGGGCTATCCCTAACAATGAGCAGTTCTTC. Its translation: CASSARDRAIPNNEQFF. V and J are TRBV11-2 and TRBJ2-1; TRBD1 matches 9 bases. J gave up 5 bases and V 5 bases, and 13 bases lay outside the gene matches. Germline V gene sequence: CDR1 SGHAT, CDR2 FQNNGV. The CDR3 runs to 17 residues.

This clonotype was seen repeatedly, ten times or more. The chain has TRBV7-9 and TRBJ1-1; D is perhaps TRBD1 (5 bases). Trimming left V 4 bases short and J 1 base short, with 13 bases between. Germline CDR1 reads SEHNR; CDR2 reads FQNEAQ (reference sequence). The CDR3 is 15 residues long. The CDR3 loop reads CASSSSTAQNTEAFF. The CDR3 DNA follows: TGTGCCAGCAGCTCCTCGACAGCCCAGAACACTGAAGCTTTCTTT.

This clonotype was recorded many times. The chain recombines TRBV20-1 with TRBJ2-2; D not certain. The germline CDR1 and CDR2 sequences are DFQATT and SNEGSKA (reference sequence). Between the trimmed V and J ends, which lost 1 base and 1 base, there was a span of 4 bases. The CDR3 runs 13 residues. The CDR3: CSARAMNTGELFF. CDR3 nucleotide sequence: TGCAGTGCTAGAGCGATGAACACCGGGGAGCTGTTTTTT.

In this sample, this clonotype turned up many times. DNA of the CDR3: TGTGCCAGCAGGGGACTGCAAGAGACCCAGTACTTC. This sequence encodes CASRGLQETQYF. The V and J genes are TRBV6-2 or TRBV6-3 and TRBJ2-5; D possibly corresponds to TRBD2 (6 bases). V was trimmed by 6 bases and J by 2 bases, leaving 7 bases between them. Germline CDR1 is MNHEY and CDR2 is SVGEGT. The CDR3 extends over 12 amino acids.

This chain joins TRBV2 and TRBJ2-3; D may be TRBD2 (5 bases). Trimming shortened V by 6 bases and J by 5 bases, and 21 bases separated the two germline ends. CDR1 and CDR2 (germline): SNHLY, FYNNEI. The CDR3 is made up of 16 amino acids. This chain's CDR3 is CASSPRVGIGGDTQYF. The CDR3 nucleotides are TGTGCCAGCAGCCCTAGGGTGGGGATCGGAGGAGATACGCAGTATTTT.

This clonotype was seen repeatedly, ten times or more. This chain links TRBV7-2 with TRBJ2-3, with 8 bases identical to TRBD2. Germline values: CDR1 SGHTA, CDR2 FQGNSA. J was trimmed by 2 bases and V by 1 base; bases with no gene match: 5. CDR3 length: 16 amino acids. The CDR3, as DNA: TGTGCCAGCAGCTTAGGGGGTAGCGGGGCCACAGATACGCAGTATTTT. Translated, it gives CASSLGGSGATDTQYF.

This chain links TRBV7-7 with TRBJ2-3; 15 positions agree with TRBD2. In germline, CDR1 is SSHAT, CDR2 FNYEAQ (reference sequence). V lost 4 bases, J lost 1 base, and 6 bases stayed unmatched. The CDR3 is 18 residues long. The chain's CDR3 is CASSSGTSGRRGTDTQYF. In DNA, the CDR3 is TGTGCCAGCAGCTCCGGGACTAGCGGGAGGAGGGGCACAGATACGCAGTATTTT. Full variable domain (missing parts from reference TRBV7-7 and TRBJ2-3): GAGVSQSPRYKVTKRGQDVTLRCDPISSHATLYWYQQALGQGPEFLTYFNYEAQPDKSGLPSDRFSAERPEGSISTLTIQRTEQRDSAMYRCASSSGTSGRRGTDTQYFGPGTRLTVL.

This clonotype was recorded a few times. The rearrangement links TRBV28 to TRBJ2-4, with D unresolved. Germline CDR1 reads MDHEN; CDR2 reads SYDVKM. This CDR3 is built from 15 residues. Between the trimmed V and J ends, which lost 6 bases and 0 bases, there was a span of 12 bases. Here the CDR3 reads CASRTLGLAKNIQYF. CDR3 DNA sequence: TGTGCCAGCAGAACTTTAGGATTAGCCAAAAACATTCAGTACTTC.

This clonotype was seen only a few times. CDR3 in amino acids: CASSVAAGGKNEQFF. CDR3 DNA: TGTGCCAGCAGCGTAGCAGCGGGGGGGAAAAATGAGCAGTTCTTC. The chain carries TRBV9 and TRBJ2-1; 10 bases agree with TRBD2. Per the germline V gene, CDR1 is SGDLS and CDR2 is YYNGEE. The CDR3 is 15 amino acids. The V and J ends lost 0 bases and 7 bases, in that order; junction bases with no gene match: 4.

The J gene is TRBJ1-5, the V gene TRBV21-1; no check of the table's D call, TRBD1, against the DNA was made. TRBV21-1 is assigned pseudogene status. The CDR3 consists of 16 residues. CDR3 sequence: CASSKPPGCPNQPQHF. The CDR3 DNA reads as TGTGCCAGCAGCAAGCCCCCGGGGTGCCCCAATCAGCCCCAGCATTTT.

The chain recombines TRBV10-2 with TRBJ1-2; 7 nucleotides line up with TRBD1. The CDR3 has 14 residues. Germline V gene sequence: CDR1 WSHSY, CDR2 SAAADI. The J segment lost 5 bases and the V segment lost 8 bases, leaving 11 bases of the junction unmatched. The CDR3 protein is CASATGVGEYGYTF. DNA for the CDR3: TGCGCCAGCGCTACAGGGGTTGGGGAATATGGCTACACCTTC.

The chain's CDR3 is CASSWRANYEQYF. In DNA, the CDR3 is TGTGCCAGCAGCTGGCGGGCGAACTACGAGCAGTACTTC. The rearrangement joins TRBV7-2 to TRBJ2-7; perhaps TRBD2 as D (5 bases). Germline V lookup: CDR1 SGHTA, CDR2 FQGNSA. V was cut by 4 bases and J by 3 bases, with 10 bases left in between. The CDR3 spans 13 residues.

This chain uses TRBV29-1 with TRBJ2-2; tentatively, D is TRBD1 (6 bases). V was trimmed by 3 bases and J by 5 bases, leaving 10 bases between them. This CDR3 region has 13 residues. Germline loops: CDR1 SQVTM, CDR2 ANQGSEA. This CDR3 reads CSVDGQGTGELFF. Here the CDR3 DNA reads TGCAGCGTTGACGGCCAGGGGACCGGGGAGCTGTTTTTT.

J is TRBJ2-2 and V is TRBV20-1; unclear D gene. V lost 0 bases and J 4 bases, leaving 15 bases between the germline ends. From germline, CDR1 is DFQATT and CDR2 SNEGSKA (reference sequence). The CDR3 length is 16 residues. The CDR3: CSARDHETRPTGELFF. As DNA, the CDR3 is TGCAGTGCTAGAGATCATGAGACCCGGCCCACCGGGGAGCTGTTTTTT.

This clonotype was counted a few times. The rearrangement joins TRBV27 to TRBJ1-5; D perhaps matches TRBD1 (6 bases). CDR1 and CDR2 (germline): MNHEY, SMNVEV (reference sequence). The CDR3 extends over 14 amino acids. Trimming removed 6 bases at V and 4 bases at J, with 13 bases between. The CDR3 nucleotides read TGTGCCAGCAGGGACGGGGGCACAAATCAGCCCCAGCATTTT. Translating it yields CASRDGGTNQPQHF.

This rearrangement joins TRBV7-2 to TRBJ2-1; TRBD1 matches 9 bases. The germline gives CDR1 SGHTA, CDR2 FQGNSA. V lost 5 bases to trimming and J lost 10 bases; unmatched junction nucleotides: 6. The CDR3 is made up of 13 amino acids. The CDR3 loop is CASSQGQGEEQFF. CDR3 nucleotide sequence: TGTGCCAGCAGCCAGGGACAGGGAGAAGAGCAGTTCTTC. The entire variable domain, with the rest obtained from reference TRBV7-2 and TRBJ2-1, is as follows: GAGVSQSPSNKVTEKGKDVELRCDPISGHTALYWYRQSLGQGLEFLIYFQGNSAPDKSGLPSDRFSAERTGGSVSTLTIQRTQQEDSAVYLCASSQGQGEEQFFGPGTRLTVL.

The chain has TRBV6-1 and TRBJ2-1, with 10 bases aligning to TRBD2. Germline V gene lookup returns CDR1 MNHNS and CDR2 SASEGT. Unmatched junction bases numbered 3, after V lost 7 bases and J lost 6 bases. The CDR3 consists of 13 residues. The DNA of the CDR3 is TGTGCCAGCACCAGCGGGAGGGGCAATGAGCAGTTCTTC. Translation: CASTSGRGNEQFF.